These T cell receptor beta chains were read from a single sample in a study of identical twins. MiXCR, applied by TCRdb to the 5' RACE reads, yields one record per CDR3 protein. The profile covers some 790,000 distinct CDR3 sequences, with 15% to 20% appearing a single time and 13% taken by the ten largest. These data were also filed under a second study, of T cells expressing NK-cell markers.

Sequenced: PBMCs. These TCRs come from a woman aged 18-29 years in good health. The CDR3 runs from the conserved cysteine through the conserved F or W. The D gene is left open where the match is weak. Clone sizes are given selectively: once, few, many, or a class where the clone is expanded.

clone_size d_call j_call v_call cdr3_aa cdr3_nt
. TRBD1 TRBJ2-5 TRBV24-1 CATSEGGDRETQYF TGTGCCACCAGTGAAGGTGGGGACAGAGAGACCCAGTACTTC
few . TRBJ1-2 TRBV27 CASSPDRANYGYTF TGTGCCAGCAGCCCAGACAGAGCTAACTATGGCTACACCTTC
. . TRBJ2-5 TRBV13 CASSLSLQGIMKTQYF TGTGCCAGCAGCTTAAGTCTACAGGGAATTATGAAGACCCAGTACTTC
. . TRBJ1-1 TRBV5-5 CASSLRGVGTEAFF TGTGCCAGCAGCTTGAGAGGGGTGGGCACTGAAGCTTTCTTT
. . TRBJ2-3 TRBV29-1 CSVLYLASGTDTQYF TGCAGCGTTCTCTACTTGGCTAGCGGCACAGATACGCAGTATTTT
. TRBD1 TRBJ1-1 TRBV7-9 CASSPTRGDTEAFF TGTGCCAGCAGCCCAACCAGGGGGGACACTGAAGCTTTCTTT
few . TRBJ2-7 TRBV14 CASSRTLFYEQYF TGTGCCAGCAGCCGGACCCTCTTCTACGAGCAGTACTTC
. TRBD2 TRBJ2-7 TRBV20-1 CSARLLAGGYSSYEQYF TGCAGTGCTAGACTACTAGCGGGGGGATATAGCTCCTACGAGCAGTACTTC
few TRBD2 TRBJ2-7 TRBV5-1 CASSLGGLAGGFLDEQYF TGCGCCAGCAGCTTGGGGGGACTAGCGGGAGGTTTCCTGGACGAGCAGTACTTC
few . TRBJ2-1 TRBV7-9 CASSPTSVGRSEQFF TGTGCCAGCAGCCCTACGAGCGTGGGCCGGAGTGAGCAGTTCTTC
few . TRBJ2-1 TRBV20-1 CSAKEGYNEQFF TGCAGTGCTAAGGAGGGGTACAATGAGCAGTTCTTC
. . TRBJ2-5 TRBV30 CAWNGRTQETQYF TGTGCCTGGAACGGGAGAACTCAAGAGACCCAGTACTTC
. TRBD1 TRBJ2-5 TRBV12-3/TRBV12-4 CASRGTGGRETQYF TGTGCCAGCAGAGGGACAGGGGGACGGGAGACCCAGTACTTC
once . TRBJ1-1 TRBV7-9 CASSFIQLGTEAFF TGTGCCAGCAGCTTTATACAGCTGGGGACTGAAGCTTTCTTT
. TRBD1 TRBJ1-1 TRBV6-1 CASRIQGGLNTEAFF TGTGCCAGCAGGATACAGGGGGGCCTAAACACTGAAGCTTTCTTT
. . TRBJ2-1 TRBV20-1 CSAAGLEARNEQFF TGCAGTGCGGCAGGGCTAGAAGCCAGGAATGAGCAGTTCTTC
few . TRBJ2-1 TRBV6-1 CASSKRADNEQFF TGTGCCAGCAGTAAAAGGGCGGACAATGAGCAGTTCTTC
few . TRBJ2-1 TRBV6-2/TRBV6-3 CASRTGGSYNEQFF TGTGCCAGCAGAACGGGCGGCTCCTACAATGAGCAGTTCTTC
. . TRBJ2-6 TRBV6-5 CASSYSSRSGANVLTF TGTGCCAGCAGTTACTCGTCGAGATCTGGGGCCAACGTCCTGACTTTC
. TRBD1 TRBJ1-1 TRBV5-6 CASSWTGLTEAFF TGTGCCAGCAGCTGGACAGGGTTGACTGAAGCTTTCTTT
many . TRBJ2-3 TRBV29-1 CSVEDGQGTDTQYF TGCAGCGTTGAAGACGGGCAGGGCACAGATACGCAGTATTTT
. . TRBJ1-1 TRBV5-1 CASNLGEGKAFF TGCGCCAGCAATTTGGGGGAGGGGAAGGCTTTCTTT
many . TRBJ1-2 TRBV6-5 CATWTGGYTF TGTGCCACCTGGACCGGGGGCTACACCTTC
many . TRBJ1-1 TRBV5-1 CASSGSWGTEAFF TGCGCCAGCAGTGGAAGTTGGGGCACTGAAGCTTTCTTT
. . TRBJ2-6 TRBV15 CATSRDRGAGANVLTF TGTGCCACCAGCAGAGATCGAGGGGCTGGGGCCAACGTCCTGACTTTC
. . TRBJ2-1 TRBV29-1 CSVGQHYNEQFF TGCAGCGTTGGACAGCACTACAATGAGCAGTTCTTC
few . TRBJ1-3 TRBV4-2 CASSQSQPGNTIYF TGTGCCAGCAGCCAAAGTCAGCCCGGAAACACCATATATTTT
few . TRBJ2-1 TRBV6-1 CASSEVLDSYNEQFF TGTGCCAGCAGTGAAGTGTTGGACAGCTACAATGAGCAGTTCTTC
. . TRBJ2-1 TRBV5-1 CASSLVADTYNEQFF TGCGCCAGCAGCTTGGTCGCGGATACCTACAATGAGCAGTTCTTC
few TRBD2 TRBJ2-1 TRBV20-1 CSARTSTSGNYNEQFF TGCAGTGCTAGAACCTCGACTAGCGGGAACTACAATGAGCAGTTCTTC
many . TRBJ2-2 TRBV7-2 CASSLDAGELFF TGTGCCAGCAGCTTAGACGCCGGGGAGCTGTTTTTT
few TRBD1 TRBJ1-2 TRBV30 CAWSVRQGGGYTF TGTGCCTGGAGTGTACGGCAGGGGGGTGGCTACACCTTC
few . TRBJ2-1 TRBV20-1 CSAREGGPRPYNEQFF TGCAGTGCTAGAGAGGGGGGGCCCCGTCCCTACAATGAGCAGTTCTTC
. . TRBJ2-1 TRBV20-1 CSANRRDGEQFF TGCAGTGCTAATAGGCGGGACGGTGAGCAGTTCTTC
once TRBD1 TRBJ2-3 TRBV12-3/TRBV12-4 CASTDPRGQGASDTQYF TGTGCCAGCACCGACCCTAGGGGACAGGGGGCTTCAGATACGCAGTATTTT
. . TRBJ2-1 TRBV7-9 CASSLRVDSYNEQFF TGTGCCAGCAGCTTAAGGGTCGACTCCTACAATGAGCAGTTCTTC
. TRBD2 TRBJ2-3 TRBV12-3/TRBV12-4 CAFSPRAGVAGGLDTQYF TGTGCCTTCAGTCCACGCGCTGGGGTAGCGGGGGGATTAGATACGCAGTATTTT
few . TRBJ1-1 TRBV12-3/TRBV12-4 CASTNRIEAFF TGTGCCAGCACCAACAGGATTGAAGCTTTCTTT
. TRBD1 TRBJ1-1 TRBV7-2 CASRDRVMTEAFF TGTGCCAGCAGGGACAGGGTAATGACTGAAGCTTTCTTT
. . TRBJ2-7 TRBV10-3 CAISVAAGNEQYF TGTGCCATCAGTGTAGCGGCCGGGAACGAGCAGTACTTC
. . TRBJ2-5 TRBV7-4 CASSLAWGWEETQYF TGTGCCAGCAGCTTAGCGTGGGGCTGGGAAGAGACCCAGTACTTC
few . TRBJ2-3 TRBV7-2 CASSPQSFRGDTQYF TGTGCCAGCAGCCCCCAGAGTTTCCGGGGGGATACGCAGTATTTT
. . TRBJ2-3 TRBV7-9 CASSNRATLSTDTQYF TGTGCCAGCAGCAACCGAGCCACGTTAAGCACAGATACGCAGTATTTT
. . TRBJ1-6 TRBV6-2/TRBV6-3 CASDQDGVNSPLHF TGTGCCAGCGATCAGGACGGGGTGAATTCACCCCTCCACTTT
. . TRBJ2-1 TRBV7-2 CASSWEGAHNEQFF TGTGCCAGCAGCTGGGAAGGGGCGCACAATGAGCAGTTCTTC
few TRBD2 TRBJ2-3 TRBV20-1 CSALRTSGTDTQYF TGCAGTGCTTTACGGACTAGCGGAACAGATACGCAGTATTTT
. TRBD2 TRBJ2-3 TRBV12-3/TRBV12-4 CASSWASGSDTQYF TGTGCCAGCAGTTGGGCTAGCGGGAGTGATACGCAGTATTTT
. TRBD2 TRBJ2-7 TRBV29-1 CSVGAGGGYEQYF TGCAGCGTTGGAGCGGGAGGAGGGTACGAGCAGTACTTC
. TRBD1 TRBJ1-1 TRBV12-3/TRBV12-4 CASSFLDRGMNTEAFF TGTGCCAGCAGTTTCTTGGACAGGGGCATGAACACTGAAGCTTTCTTT
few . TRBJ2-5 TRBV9 CASSEGTEGETQYF TGTGCCAGCAGCGAGGGGACTGAGGGAGAGACCCAGTACTTC
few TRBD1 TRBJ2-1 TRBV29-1 CSAGKGATAINEQFF TGCAGCGCGGGGAAGGGGGCCACGGCGATCAATGAGCAGTTCTTC
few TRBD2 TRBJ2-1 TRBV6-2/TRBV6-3 CASSYPKVGTSVNNEQFF TGTGCCAGCAGTTACCCCAAAGTGGGGACTAGCGTTAACAATGAGCAGTTCTTC
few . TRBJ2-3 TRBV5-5 CASSFRDPDTQYF TGTGCCAGCAGCTTTAGGGATCCAGATACGCAGTATTTT
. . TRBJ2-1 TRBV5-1 CASSSGQAGYYNEQFF TGCGCCAGCAGCTCAGGACAGGCGGGGTACTACAATGAGCAGTTCTTC
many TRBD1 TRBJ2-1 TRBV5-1 CASSWGQGRNEQFF TGCGCCAGCAGCTGGGGACAGGGGAGGAATGAGCAGTTCTTC